This T cell receptor beta chain was obtained from a study of shared clonotypes between healthy human individuals. Study-wide points: All-four-donor shared clonotypes had higher generation probabilities than non-shared clonotypes did.

Sequencing was performed with immunoSEQ multiplex PCR; in TCRdb, only in-frame clones are kept and a portion is missing. In the table there are 2.3 million or so clones, 93% of which are singletons. Looked up from germline, CDR1 is LNHDA and CDR2 is SQIVND (reference sequence). Trimming left V 5 bases short and J 5 bases short, with 18 bases between. The CDR3 has 15 residues. As regards this clone: What it binds is not known.

This clonotype originated in a man aged 18-30 years in good health. Some clones in this sample may be carry-over from other donors' samples. Source material: naive CD4+ T cells from PBMCs. As for subset: CD45RA+ positively selected. This rearrangement joins TRBV19 to TRBJ2-5; unclear D gene. Written as DNA, the CDR3 is TGTGCCAGTAGTTCATGGTTGGCAGAAGGGGAGACCCAGTACTTC. As protein: CASSSWLAEGETQYF. Filled out from reference TRBV19 and TRBJ2-5, the complete variable domain reads DGGITQSPKYLFRKEGQNVTLSCEQNLNHDAMYWYRQDPGQGLRLIYYSQIVNDFQKGDIAEGYSVSREKKESFPLTVTSAQKNPTAFYLCASSSWLAEGETQYFGPGTRLLVL.